What follows are 12 T cell receptor beta chains derived from one specimen sequenced in a study of T cell clones after liver transplantation. Repertoires were generated with immunoSEQ multiplex PCR, while TCRdb's copy carries only in-frame clones and drops some. The sample shows just over 80,000 clones, 80% to 85% of them seen only once. The sequences come from CD4+ T cells from blood, collected approximately 3.5 years after liver transplant. Receptors originate from a human patient who received a liver transplant. Some of the T cells might come from the graft donor.

The chain is built from TRBV7-9 and TRBJ2-5; 13 nucleotides line up with TRBD2. The CDR3 runs to 16 residues. V was clipped by 0 bases and J by 5 bases; unmatched bases: 3. Germline V gene sequence: CDR1 SEHNR, CDR2 FQNEAQ (reference sequence). The CDR3: CASSLATSGRVETQYF. Here the CDR3 DNA reads TGTGCCAGCAGCTTAGCCACTAGCGGGAGGGTTGAGACCCAGTACTTC.

The V call is TRBV28, the J call TRBJ2-5; 9 bases are shared with TRBD2. Germline CDR1 and CDR2: MDHEN and SYDVKM. The V and J ends lost 1 base and 13 bases, in that order; junction bases with no gene match: 4. The length of the CDR3 is 12 residues. CDR3 DNA: TGTGCCAGCAGTTTATCTAGCGGGACCGGGTACTTC. Encoded protein: CASSLSSGTGYF.

The chain is built from TRBV29-1 and TRBJ2-1, with 13 positions matching TRBD2. This CDR3 has 19 residues. The germline V gene has CDR1 SQVTM and CDR2 ANQGSEA. The V and J ends lost 7 bases and 6 bases, in that order; junction bases with no gene match: 21. The CDR3 here is CSDHEPGLAGSRGSNEQFF. DNA for the CDR3: TGCAGCGACCATGAACCGGGACTAGCGGGATCAAGAGGGAGCAATGAGCAGTTCTTC.

This chain uses TRBV5-4 with TRBJ2-4; TRBD1 aligns across 7 bases. There are 14 residues in the CDR3. Trimming cost V 0 bases and J 8 bases; bases outside gene matches: 5. Germline V CDR1 and CDR2: SGHNT, YYREEE (reference sequence). The CDR3 DNA is TGTGCCAGCAGCTTGGATACAGGGGCTGACATTCAGTACTTC. Amino acid sequence: CASSLDTGADIQYF. Full variable domain (outside the CDR3, taken from reference TRBV5-4 and TRBJ2-4): ETGVTQSPTHLIKTRGQQVTLRCSSQSGHNTVSWYQQALGQGPQFIFQYYREEENGRGNFPPRFSGLQFPNYSSELNVNALELDDSALYLCASSLDTGADIQYFGAGTRLSVL.

Here the CDR3 DNA reads TGCAGCGTTTCGACAGGGGGCAAAGATACGCAGTATTTT. Its translation is CSVSTGGKDTQYF. The J gene is TRBJ2-3, the V gene TRBV29-1; the match to TRBD1 covers 10 bases. The CDR3 sequence is 13 residues long. The germline gives CDR1 SQVTM, CDR2 ANQGSEA. V lost 5 bases, J lost 5 bases, and 4 bases stayed unmatched.

The chain uses TRBV9 and TRBJ2-7, with TRBD1 matching over 12 bases. Per germline, CDR1 SGDLS and CDR2 YYNGEE. CDR3 length: 14 residues. The trim removed 4 bases at V and 7 bases at J, leaving 6 bases unmatched. This CDR3 reads CASSPGQGAWEQYF. In nucleotides, the CDR3 is TGTGCCAGCAGCCCGGGACAGGGGGCCTGGGAGCAGTACTTC. Variable domain in full (rest from reference TRBV9 and TRBJ2-7): DSGVTQTPKHLITATGQRVTLRCSPRSGDLSVYWYQQSLDQGLQFLIQYYNGEERAKGNILERFSAQQFPDLHSELNLSSLELGDSALYFCASSPGQGAWEQYFGPGTRLTVT.

The CDR3 DNA reads TGTGCCAGCAGTTACTCGAGCGGGAGGGTTGGCTACGAGCAGTACTTC. It yields the protein CASSYSSGRVGYEQYF. This sequence joins TRBV6-6 and TRBJ2-7; 10 bases match TRBD2. Germline trimming cut 0 bases from V and 3 bases from J; bases unmatched to any gene: 5. Germline V gene sequence: CDR1 MNHNY, CDR2 SVGAGI (reference sequence). CDR3 length equals 16 residues.

This chain joins TRBV10-2 and TRBJ2-3, with D perhaps matching TRBD1 or TRBD2 (5 bases each). Germline lookup yields CDR1 WSHSY and CDR2 SAAADI. The CDR3 has 17 residues. Trimming stripped 8 bases from V and 9 bases from J, with 30 bases between. The DNA of the CDR3 is TGCGCCAGCTTTGAACTCGGCAGGGCCTCGGGCCGCGGGACGCAGTATTTT. It codes for CASFELGRASGRGTQYF.

In this sample, this clone is medium-sized. The rearrangement joins TRBV7-2 to TRBJ1-5, with TRBD1 matching over 7 bases. Trimming at V came to 5 bases and at J to 7 bases, leaving 5 bases not matched to a gene. CDR1 and CDR2 from the germline V gene are SGHTA and FQGNSA. The CDR3 length is 13 residues. The CDR3 region has the DNA TGTGCCAGCAGCCAGGGGGTAAGCCAGCCCCAGCATTTT. This sequence encodes CASSQGVSQPQHF. The full variable domain, with the rest looked up from reference TRBV7-2 and TRBJ1-5, is GAGVSQSPSNKVTEKGKDVELRCDPISGHTALYWYRQSLGQGLEFLIYFQGNSAPDKSGLPSDRFSAERTGGSVSTLTIQRTQQEDSAVYLCASSQGVSQPQHFGDGTRLSIL.

This clone was counted between two and nine times. This chain uses TRBV11-2 with TRBJ2-1; no clear D gene. Trimming cost V 5 bases and J 9 bases, with 20 bases left between them. The CDR3 is made up of 15 amino acids. Per the germline V gene, CDR1 is SGHAT and CDR2 is FQNNGV. CDR3 sequence (DNA): TGTGCCAGCAGCGGTGCTGGGGTTTTGCGCTTTGAGCAGTTCTTC. Its translation: CASSGAGVLRFEQFF.

The chain carries TRBV5-1 and TRBJ2-5, with 15 bases that match TRBD2. Unmatched junction bases numbered 11, after V lost 2 bases and J lost 3 bases. Germline CDR1 reads SGHRS; CDR2 reads YFSETQ. The CDR3 is 19 amino acids. In DNA, the CDR3 is TGCGCCAGCAGCTTCAGCCACAGCTGGACTAGCGGGAGGGAAGAGACCCAGTACTTC. It yields the protein CASSFSHSWTSGREETQYF.

This chain links TRBV14 with TRBJ1-2; D remains unclear. Trimming removed 3 bases at V and 6 bases at J, with 20 bases between. Per germline, CDR1 SGHDN and CDR2 FVKESK. There are 16 residues in the CDR3. DNA for the CDR3: TGTGCCAGCAGCCACGGAGGGTCCGGAACCTTGGATGGCTACACCTTC. It encodes CASSHGGSGTLDGYTF.